A single sample is the source of the 18 T cell receptor beta chains below, sequenced in a study of cytomegalovirus exposure and HLA in healthy donors. Researchers ran the PCR with 60 Vbeta and 13 Jbeta primers. Sequencing used immunoSEQ multiplex PCR; TCRdb keeps in-frame clones, though not all of them. The table has 100,000 to 150,000 clones, 75% seen once. Source material: PBMCs. The source of these receptors is a woman between 40 and 50 years old in good health and CMV-seropositive.

The chain joins TRBV14 to TRBJ1-6; D is undetermined. The V end lost 0 bases, the J end lost 3 bases, and 12 bases lay between the germline ends. This CDR3 is built from 17 residues. The germline V gene encodes CDR1 SGHDN and CDR2 FVKESK. In DNA form, the CDR3 reads TGTGCCAGCAGCCAAGATCGGAGAGAAATCTATAATTCACCCCTCCACTTT. Translated, it gives CASSQDRREIYNSPLHF.

V and J are TRBV11-2 and TRBJ1-5; TRBD1 aligns across 9 bases. The CDR3 covers 17 residues. Looked up from germline, CDR1 is SGHAT and CDR2 is FQNNGV. The V gene end was trimmed by 5 bases and the J gene end by 1 base; junction bases not matched to a gene: 9. The CDR3 sequence: CASSPGQGSYSNQPQHF. As DNA, the CDR3 is TGTGCCAGCAGCCCTGGACAGGGGTCGTACAGCAATCAGCCCCAGCATTTT. Supplemented by reference TRBV11-2 and TRBJ1-5, the full variable domain reads EAGVAQSPRYKIIEKRQSVAFWCNPISGHATLYWYQQILGQGPKLLIQFQNNGVVDDSQLPKDRFSAERLKGVDSTLKIQPAKLEDSAVYLCASSPGQGSYSNQPQHFGDGTRLSIL.

V usage is TRBV28 and J usage is TRBJ2-5, with D perhaps matching TRBD1 (6 bases). With 8 bases removed from V and 1 base from J, the gap between germline ends came to 11 bases. The CDR3 is made up of 13 amino acids. The germline CDR1 and CDR2 sequences are MDHEN and SYDVKM. CDR3: CASLRDTQETQYF. The CDR3 nucleotides read TGTGCCAGCCTCAGGGACACCCAAGAGACCCAGTACTTC.

The gene calls are TRBV19 and TRBJ1-2, with 10 bases lining up with TRBD1. The CDR3 spans 13 residues. The V segment lost 10 bases and the J segment 7 bases; nucleotides outside the gene matches: 9. CDR1 LNHDA and CDR2 SQIVND come from the germline V gene (reference sequence). The CDR3 nucleotides read TGTGCCACCAACGACAGGGGGCAGATTGGCTACACCTTC. Amino acid sequence: CATNDRGQIGYTF.

The chain joins TRBV14 to TRBJ1-5; D may be TRBD1 (5 bases). Trimming removed 5 bases at V and 2 bases at J, with 13 bases between. The CDR3 is 15 residues long. CDR1 SGHDN and CDR2 FVKESK come from the germline V gene. The CDR3 protein is CASSSQGHGNQPQHF. Here the CDR3 DNA reads TGTGCCAGCAGCTCGCAGGGTCACGGCAATCAGCCCCAGCATTTT.

This chain joins TRBV2 and TRBJ2-7, with 8 positions matching TRBD1. Trimming removed 0 bases from V and 3 bases from J; junction bases left unmatched: 13. This CDR3 has 18 amino acids. Germline V gives CDR1 SNHLY, CDR2 FYNNEI. CDR3 sequence: CASSEALATGALVYEQYF. CDR3 in DNA: TGTGCCAGCAGTGAAGCGCTTGCGACAGGGGCCCTAGTCTACGAGCAGTACTTC.

This sequence joins TRBV9 and TRBJ2-7; 9 bases line up with TRBD1. Germline CDR1 reads SGDLS; CDR2 reads YYNGEE. The CDR3 runs to 16 residues. V trimming: 4 bases; J trimming: 4 bases; junction bases outside the gene matches: 12. The CDR3 region has the DNA TGTGCCAGCAGCCCCGGTTCGGGACAGGGTCAGTACGAGCAGTACTTC. This gives the protein CASSPGSGQGQYEQYF. The full variable domain, its missing parts supplied by reference TRBV9 and TRBJ2-7, is DSGVTQTPKHLITATGQRVTLRCSPRSGDLSVYWYQQSLDQGLQFLIQYYNGEERAKGNILERFSAQQFPDLHSELNLSSLELGDSALYFCASSPGSGQGQYEQYFGPGTRLTVT.

The rearrangement joins TRBV28 to TRBJ2-1, with 16 bases fitting TRBD2. The V gene's germline CDR1 is MDHEN and CDR2 SYDVKM. V gave up 4 bases and J gave up 9 bases; unmatched junction bases: 3. The CDR3 runs to 15 residues. In nucleotides, the CDR3 is TGTGCCAGCAGTTCGGGACTAGCGGGAGGGGGTGAGCAGTTCTTC. It codes for CASSSGLAGGGEQFF.

The chain couples TRBV27 to TRBJ1-1, with 9 nucleotides matching TRBD1. The CDR3 has 15 amino acids. CDR1 is MNHEY, CDR2 SMNVEV, per germline (reference sequence). Trimming cost V 6 bases and J 5 bases; bases outside gene matches: 10. The CDR3 region has the DNA TGTGCCAGCAGCACAGGGGGCGCGCATCATACTGAAGCTTTCTTT. Translating gives CASSTGGAHHTEAFF.

By frequency in the sample, this clone is medium-sized. The gene calls are TRBV7-3 and TRBJ2-1, with 7 nucleotides matching TRBD1. Germline V gene data show CDR1 as SGHTA and CDR2 as FQGTGA. Losses at the gene ends were 1 base for V and 5 bases for J; bases not matched to a gene: 5. The CDR3 sequence is 15 residues long. CDR3 sequence (DNA): TGTGCCAGCAGCTTAAGGCCCGGGACAGACAATGAGCAGTTCTTC. Its protein is CASSLRPGTDNEQFF.

The gene calls are TRBV7-2 and TRBJ2-1; D not certain. The CDR3 has 15 amino acids. Germline V CDR1 and CDR2: SGHTA, FQGNSA. Trimming pared 7 bases from V and 5 bases from J, leaving 18 bases between. The CDR3 sequence: CASTFVGQDDNEQFF. CDR3 bases: TGTGCCAGCACCTTCGTCGGTCAGGATGACAATGAGCAGTTCTTC.

The gene calls are TRBV7-3 and TRBJ2-2, with TRBD2 as a possible D gene (5 bases). This CDR3 spans 15 amino acids. V was clipped by 4 bases and J by 8 bases, with 17 bases between them. Germline CDR1 and CDR2: SGHTA and FQGTGA. CDR3 in amino acids: CASSWILGGPGELFF. CDR3 nucleotides: TGTGCCAGCAGCTGGATACTAGGCGGTCCTGGGGAGCTGTTTTTT.

The chain links TRBV19 to TRBJ1-2; 10 nucleotides align to TRBD1. Trimming cost V 6 bases and J 6 bases; bases outside gene matches: 7. Germline loops: CDR1 LNHDA, CDR2 SQIVND (reference sequence). This CDR3 contains 14 residues. CDR3 residues: CASRETGGEDGYTF. CDR3 sequence (DNA): TGTGCCAGTAGAGAGACAGGGGGCGAAGATGGCTACACCTTC. The entire variable domain, with the rest obtained from reference TRBV19 and TRBJ1-2, is as follows: DGGITQSPKYLFRKEGQNVTLSCEQNLNHDAMYWYRQDPGQGLRLIYYSQIVNDFQKGDIAEGYSVSREKKESFPLTVTSAQKNPTAFYLCASRETGGEDGYTFGSGTRLTVV.

The V call is TRBV30, the J call TRBJ1-1; 7 bases match TRBD1. V dropped 7 bases and J dropped 3; count of bases not matched to a gene: 2. Germline-derived CDR1 and CDR2 are GTSNPN and SVGIG (reference sequence). This CDR3 spans 11 amino acids. The CDR3 region has the DNA TGTGCCTACCAGGGGGACACTGAAGCTTTCTTT. Amino acid sequence: CAYQGDTEAFF. The full variable domain, with the rest looked up from reference TRBV30 and TRBJ1-1, is SQTIHQWPATLVQPVGSPLSLECTVEGTSNPNLYWYRQAAGRGLQLLFYSVGIGQISSEVPQNLSASRPQDRQFILSSKKLLLSDSGFYLCAYQGDTEAFFGQGTRLTVV.

This sequence joins TRBV6-5 and TRBJ2-7, with D possibly TRBD1 on 6 matching bases. CDR3 length: 13 amino acids. Trimming pared 8 bases from V and 2 bases from J, leaving 13 bases between. Germline V gene sequence: CDR1 MNHEY, CDR2 SVGAGI. The CDR3 nucleotides read TGTGCCAGCGGATCAGGGGAAGCCTACGAGCAGTACTTC. As protein: CASGSGEAYEQYF.

The rearrangement uses TRBV7-3 and TRBJ2-1, with TRBD2 identical over 14 bases. The length of the CDR3 is 15 residues. Germline V lookup: CDR1 SGHTA, CDR2 FQGTGA. Trimming took 4 bases from V and 6 from J; bases not matched to a gene: 2. The CDR3 bases are TGTGCCAGCAGCTCGACTAGCGGGGGGGCCAATGAGCAGTTCTTC. This encodes CASSSTSGGANEQFF.

This chain uses TRBV30 with TRBJ2-5, with 12 bases fitting TRBD1. Germline V lookup: CDR1 GTSNPN, CDR2 SVGIG (reference sequence). Germline trimming cut 8 bases from V and 5 bases from J; bases unmatched to any gene: 9. The CDR3 is 14 amino acids. The CDR3 protein is CAGDRGPSRETQYF. The CDR3 DNA reads TGTGCCGGGGACAGGGGGCCATCTCGGGAGACCCAGTACTTC.

Here the CDR3 DNA reads TGTGCCAGCAGCGGAAGGGGGACAGGGGTGGGGATAGAAGAGACCCAGTACTTC. This translates into CASSGRGTGVGIEETQYF. The chain links TRBV7-2 to TRBJ2-5, with 10 bases aligning to TRBD1. With V trimmed by 5 bases and J by 3 bases, 15 bases remained unmatched. The CDR3 is 18 amino acids. Germline V gene data show CDR1 as SGHTA and CDR2 as FQGNSA.